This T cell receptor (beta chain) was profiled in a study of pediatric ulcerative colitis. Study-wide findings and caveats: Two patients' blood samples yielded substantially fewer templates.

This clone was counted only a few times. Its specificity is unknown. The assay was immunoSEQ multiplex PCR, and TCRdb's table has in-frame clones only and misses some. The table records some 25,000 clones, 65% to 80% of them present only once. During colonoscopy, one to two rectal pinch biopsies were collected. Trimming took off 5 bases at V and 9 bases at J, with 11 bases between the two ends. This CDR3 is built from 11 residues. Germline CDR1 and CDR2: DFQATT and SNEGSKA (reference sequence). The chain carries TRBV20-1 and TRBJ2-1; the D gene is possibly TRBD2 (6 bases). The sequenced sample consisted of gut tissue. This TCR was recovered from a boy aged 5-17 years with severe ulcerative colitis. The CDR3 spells CSAGETSEQFF. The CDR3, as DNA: TGCAGTGCTGGGGAGACTAGTGAGCAGTTCTTC.